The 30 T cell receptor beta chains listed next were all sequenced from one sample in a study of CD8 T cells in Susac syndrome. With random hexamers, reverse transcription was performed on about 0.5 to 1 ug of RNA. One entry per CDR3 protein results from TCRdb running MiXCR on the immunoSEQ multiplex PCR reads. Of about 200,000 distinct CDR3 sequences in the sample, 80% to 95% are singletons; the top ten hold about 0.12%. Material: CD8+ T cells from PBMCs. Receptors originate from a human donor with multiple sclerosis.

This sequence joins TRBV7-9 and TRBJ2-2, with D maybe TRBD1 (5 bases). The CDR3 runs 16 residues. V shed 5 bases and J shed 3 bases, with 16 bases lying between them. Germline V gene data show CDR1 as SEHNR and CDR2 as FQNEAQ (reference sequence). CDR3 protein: CASSKTHTGYTGELFF. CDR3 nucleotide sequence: TGTGCCAGCAGCAAAACCCACACAGGTTACACCGGGGAGCTGTTTTTT. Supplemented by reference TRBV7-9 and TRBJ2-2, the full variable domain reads DTGVSQNPRHKITKRGQNVTFRCDPISEHNRLYWYRQTLGQGPEFLTYFQNEAQLEKSRLLSDRFSAERPKGSFSTLEIQRTEQGDSAMYLCASSKTHTGYTGELFFGEGSRLTVL.

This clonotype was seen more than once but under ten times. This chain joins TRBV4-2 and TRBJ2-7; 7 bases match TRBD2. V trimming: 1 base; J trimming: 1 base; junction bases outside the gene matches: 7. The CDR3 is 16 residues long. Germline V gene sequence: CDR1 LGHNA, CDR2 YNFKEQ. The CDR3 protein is CASSQGRTSASYEQYF. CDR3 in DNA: TGTGCCAGCAGCCAAGGGCGAACTAGCGCTTCCTACGAGCAGTACTTC.

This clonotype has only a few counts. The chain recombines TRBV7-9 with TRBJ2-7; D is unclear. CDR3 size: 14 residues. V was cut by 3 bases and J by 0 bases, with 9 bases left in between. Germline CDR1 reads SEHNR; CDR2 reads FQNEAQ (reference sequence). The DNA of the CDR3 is TGTGCCAGCAGCTTCCGCCAAAACTCCTACGAGCAGTACTTC. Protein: CASSFRQNSYEQYF.

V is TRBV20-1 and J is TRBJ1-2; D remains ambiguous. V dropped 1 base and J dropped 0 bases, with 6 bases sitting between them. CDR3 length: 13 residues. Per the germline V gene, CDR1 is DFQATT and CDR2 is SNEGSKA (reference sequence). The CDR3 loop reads CSARAGTNYGYTF. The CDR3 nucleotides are TGCAGTGCTAGAGCGGGGACTAACTATGGCTACACCTTC.

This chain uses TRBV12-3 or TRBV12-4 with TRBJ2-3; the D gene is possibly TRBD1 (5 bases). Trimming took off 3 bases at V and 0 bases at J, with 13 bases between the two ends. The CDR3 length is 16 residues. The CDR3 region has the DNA TGTGCCAGCAGTTTGGGGCAGGGCGGAAGCACAGATACGCAGTATTTT. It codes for CASSLGQGGSTDTQYF.

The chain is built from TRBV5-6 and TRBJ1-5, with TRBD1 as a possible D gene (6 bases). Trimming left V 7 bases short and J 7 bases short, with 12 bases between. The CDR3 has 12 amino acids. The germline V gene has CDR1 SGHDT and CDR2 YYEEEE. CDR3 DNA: TGTGCCAGCTCAGCCACAGGGCAGCCCCAGCATTTT. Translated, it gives CASSATGQPQHF. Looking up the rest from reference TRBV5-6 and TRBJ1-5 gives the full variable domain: DAGVTQSPTHLIKTRGQQVTLRCSPKSGHDTVSWYQQALGQGPQFIFQYYEEEERQRGNFPDRFSGHQFPNYSSELNVNALLLGDSALYLCASSATGQPQHFGDGTRLSIL.

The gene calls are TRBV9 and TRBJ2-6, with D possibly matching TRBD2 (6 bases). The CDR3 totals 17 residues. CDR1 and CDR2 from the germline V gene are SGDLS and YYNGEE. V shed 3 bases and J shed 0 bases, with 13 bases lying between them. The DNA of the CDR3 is TGTGCCAGCAGCGGTGGGGGAGGAGCCTCTGGGGCCAACGTCCTGACTTTC. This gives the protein CASSGGGGASGANVLTF.

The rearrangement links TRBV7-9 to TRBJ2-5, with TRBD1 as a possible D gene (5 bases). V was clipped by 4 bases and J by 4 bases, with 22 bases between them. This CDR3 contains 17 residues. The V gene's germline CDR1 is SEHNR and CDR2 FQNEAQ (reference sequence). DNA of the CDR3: TGTGCCAGCAGCTCCCCCCAGGGCGAGCCCGACGGAGAGACCCAGTACTTC. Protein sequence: CASSSPQGEPDGETQYF.

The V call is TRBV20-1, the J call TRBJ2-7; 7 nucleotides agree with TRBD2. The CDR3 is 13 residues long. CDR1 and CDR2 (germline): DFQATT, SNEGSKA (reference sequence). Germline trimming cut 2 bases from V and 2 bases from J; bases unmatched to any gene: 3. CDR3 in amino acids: CSARMLAAYEQYF. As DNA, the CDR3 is TGCAGTGCTAGAATGCTAGCGGCCTACGAGCAGTACTTC.

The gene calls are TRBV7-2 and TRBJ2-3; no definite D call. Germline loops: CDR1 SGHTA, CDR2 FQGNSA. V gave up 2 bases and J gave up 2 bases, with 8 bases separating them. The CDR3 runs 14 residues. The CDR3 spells CASSLYGPTDTQYF. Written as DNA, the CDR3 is TGTGCCAGCAGCTTATACGGTCCCACAGATACGCAGTATTTT.

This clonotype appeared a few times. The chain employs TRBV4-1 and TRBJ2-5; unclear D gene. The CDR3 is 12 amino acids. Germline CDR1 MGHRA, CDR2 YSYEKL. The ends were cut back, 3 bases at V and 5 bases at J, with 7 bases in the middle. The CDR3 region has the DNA TGCGCCAGCAGCCAGGGCGGCGAGACCCAGTACTTC. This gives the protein CASSQGGETQYF.

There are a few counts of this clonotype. CDR3: CASSSGLAGAPDTQYF. CDR3 DNA: TGTGCCAGCAGCTCCGGACTAGCGGGGGCCCCAGATACGCAGTATTTT. The chain couples TRBV7-9 to TRBJ2-3; 13 bases agree with TRBD2. Germline CDR1 SEHNR, CDR2 FQNEAQ (reference sequence). The CDR3 spans 16 residues. With 4 bases clipped from V and 4 bases from J, the junction kept 5 bases outside the gene matches. The variable domain in full, completed from reference TRBV7-9 and TRBJ2-3, reads DTGVSQNPRHKITKRGQNVTFRCDPISEHNRLYWYRQTLGQGPEFLTYFQNEAQLEKSRLLSDRFSAERPKGSFSTLEIQRTEQGDSAMYLCASSSGLAGAPDTQYFGPGTRLTVL.

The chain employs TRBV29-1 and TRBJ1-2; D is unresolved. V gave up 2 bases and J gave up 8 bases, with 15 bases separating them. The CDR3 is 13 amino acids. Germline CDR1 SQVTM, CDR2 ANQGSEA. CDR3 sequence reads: CSVEFGGVGGYTF. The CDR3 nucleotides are TGCAGCGTTGAATTTGGCGGCGTCGGGGGCTACACCTTC.

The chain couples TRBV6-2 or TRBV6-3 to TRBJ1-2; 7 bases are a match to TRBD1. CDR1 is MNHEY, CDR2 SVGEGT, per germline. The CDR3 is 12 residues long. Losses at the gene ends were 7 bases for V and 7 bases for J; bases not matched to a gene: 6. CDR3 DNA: TGTGCCAGCACGCAGGGGGTGATTGGCTACACCTTC. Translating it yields CASTQGVIGYTF.

CDR3 amino acids: CASSSGQGAETQYF. The CDR3 nucleotides are TGTGCCAGCAGCTCGGGACAGGGTGCGGAGACCCAGTACTTC. V usage is TRBV9 and J usage is TRBJ2-5, with 9 nucleotides matching TRBD1. The CDR3 contains 14 residues. Germline values: CDR1 SGDLS, CDR2 YYNGEE. Trimming removed 4 bases from V and 5 bases from J; junction bases left unmatched: 6.

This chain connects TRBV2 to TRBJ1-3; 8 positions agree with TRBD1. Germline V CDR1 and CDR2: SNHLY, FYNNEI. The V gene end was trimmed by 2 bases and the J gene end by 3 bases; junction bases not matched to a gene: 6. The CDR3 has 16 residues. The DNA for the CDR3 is TGTGCCAGCAGTGAACGGCAGGGGGCTTTTGGAAACACCATATATTTT. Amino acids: CASSERQGAFGNTIYF.

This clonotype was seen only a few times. The CDR3 DNA follows: TGTGCCTGGAGTGTACTTGGCCCAGATACGCAGTATTTT. Its translation: CAWSVLGPDTQYF. The J gene is TRBJ2-3, the V gene TRBV30; D remains unclear. V was cut by 0 bases and J by 4 bases, with 8 bases left in between. The CDR3 loop spans 13 amino acids. CDR1 and CDR2 (germline): GTSNPN, SVGIG (reference sequence).

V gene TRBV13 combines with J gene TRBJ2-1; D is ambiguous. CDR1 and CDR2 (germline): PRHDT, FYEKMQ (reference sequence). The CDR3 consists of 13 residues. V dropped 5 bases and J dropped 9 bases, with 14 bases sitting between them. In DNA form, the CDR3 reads TGTGCCAGCAGCCAAGAGGATGCAGGTGAGCAGTTCTTC. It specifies CASSQEDAGEQFF.

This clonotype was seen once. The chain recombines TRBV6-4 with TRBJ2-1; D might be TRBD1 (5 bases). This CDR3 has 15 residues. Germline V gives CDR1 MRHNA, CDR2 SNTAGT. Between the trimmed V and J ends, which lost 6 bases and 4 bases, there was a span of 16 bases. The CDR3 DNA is TGTGCCAGCAGCGCCAGTTGGGGCGCGTACAATGAGCAGTTCTTC. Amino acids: CASSASWGAYNEQFF.

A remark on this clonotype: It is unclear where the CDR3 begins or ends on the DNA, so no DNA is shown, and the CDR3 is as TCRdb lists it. The chain's CDR3 is CASSSSDSNEQFF. The chain employs TRBV6-2 or TRBV6-3 and TRBJ2-1; the D segment call TRBD1 is taken from the table without a DNA check. Germline V lookup: CDR1 MNHEY, CDR2 SVGEGT. From its first to its last residue, the CDR3 has 13 amino acids.

CDR3 in amino acids: CASSLRDRNNEQFF. DNA for the CDR3: TGTGCCAGCAGCCTCCGGGACCGAAACAATGAGCAGTTCTTC. The V gene is TRBV5-6, the J gene TRBJ2-1; D assignment may be TRBD1 or TRBD2 (5 bases each). This CDR3 is built from 14 residues. V shed 4 bases and J shed 5 bases, with 13 bases lying between them. Per germline, CDR1 SGHDT and CDR2 YYEEEE. Supplemented by reference TRBV5-6 and TRBJ2-1, the full variable domain reads DAGVTQSPTHLIKTRGQQVTLRCSPKSGHDTVSWYQQALGQGPQFIFQYYEEEERQRGNFPDRFSGHQFPNYSSELNVNALLLGDSALYLCASSLRDRNNEQFFGPGTRLTVL.

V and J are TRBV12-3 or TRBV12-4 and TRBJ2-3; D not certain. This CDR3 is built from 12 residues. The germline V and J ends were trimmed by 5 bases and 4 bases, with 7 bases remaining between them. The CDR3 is CASSLQPDTQYF. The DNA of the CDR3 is TGTGCCAGCAGTCTACAGCCAGATACGCAGTATTTT.

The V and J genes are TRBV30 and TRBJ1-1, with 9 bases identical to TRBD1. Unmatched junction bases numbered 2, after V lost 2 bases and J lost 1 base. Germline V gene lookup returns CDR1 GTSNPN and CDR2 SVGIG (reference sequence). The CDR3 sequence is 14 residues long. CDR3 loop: CAWSTGQGNTEAFF. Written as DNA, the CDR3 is TGTGCCTGGAGTACGGGACAGGGGAACACTGAAGCTTTCTTT.

The CDR3 region has the DNA TGTGCCAGTAGTATTGGGACTAGCGGGAGTGCCTACGAGCAGTACTTC. This codes for CASSIGTSGSAYEQYF. The V gene is TRBV19, the J gene TRBJ2-7; 14 bases map to TRBD2. This CDR3 spans 16 amino acids. Germline trimming cut 3 bases from V and 2 bases from J; bases unmatched to any gene: 3. Germline V gives CDR1 LNHDA, CDR2 SQIVND (reference sequence).

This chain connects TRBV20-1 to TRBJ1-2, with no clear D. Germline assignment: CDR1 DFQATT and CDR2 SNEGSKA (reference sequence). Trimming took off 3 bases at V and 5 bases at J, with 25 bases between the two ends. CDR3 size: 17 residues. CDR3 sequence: CSARSTGIAAPYYGYTF. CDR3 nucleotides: TGCAGTGCTAGGTCGACCGGAATCGCGGCTCCTTATTATGGCTACACCTTC.

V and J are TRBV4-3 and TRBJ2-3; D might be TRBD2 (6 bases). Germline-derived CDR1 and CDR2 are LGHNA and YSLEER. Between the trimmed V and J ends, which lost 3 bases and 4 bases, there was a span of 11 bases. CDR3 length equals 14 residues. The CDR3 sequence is CASSQGTAADTQYF. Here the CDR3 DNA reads TGCGCCAGCAGCCAGGGGACTGCCGCAGATACGCAGTATTTT.

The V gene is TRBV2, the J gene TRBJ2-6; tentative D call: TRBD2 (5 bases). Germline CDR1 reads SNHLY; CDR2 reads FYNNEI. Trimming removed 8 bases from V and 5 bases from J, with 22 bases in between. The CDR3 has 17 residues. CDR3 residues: CASRGWVTQVWANVLTF. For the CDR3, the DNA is TGTGCCAGCCGGGGATGGGTAACCCAGGTTTGGGCCAACGTCCTGACTTTC.

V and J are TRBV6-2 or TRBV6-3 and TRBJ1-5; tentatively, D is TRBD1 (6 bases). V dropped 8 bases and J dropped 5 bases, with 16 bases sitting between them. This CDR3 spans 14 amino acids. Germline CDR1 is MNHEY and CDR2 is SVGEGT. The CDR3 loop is CASFSGVADQPQHF. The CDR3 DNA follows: TGTGCCAGCTTCTCAGGGGTAGCGGATCAGCCCCAGCATTTT.

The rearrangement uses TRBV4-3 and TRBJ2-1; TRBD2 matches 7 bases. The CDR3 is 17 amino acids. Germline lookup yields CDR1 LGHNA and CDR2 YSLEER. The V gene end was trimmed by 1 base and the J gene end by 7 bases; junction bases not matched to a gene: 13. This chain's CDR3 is CASSQGALSGMKNEQFF. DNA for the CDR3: TGCGCCAGCAGCCAAGGGGCACTAAGCGGGATGAAGAATGAGCAGTTCTTC.

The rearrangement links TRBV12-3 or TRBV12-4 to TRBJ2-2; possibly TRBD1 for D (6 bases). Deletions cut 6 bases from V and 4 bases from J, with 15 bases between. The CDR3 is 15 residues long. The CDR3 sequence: CASSLDREITGELFF. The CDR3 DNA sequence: TGTGCCAGCAGCTTGGACAGAGAAATCACCGGGGAGCTGTTTTTT.